A selection of T cell receptor beta chains follows, all from one sample in a study of cytomegalovirus exposure and HLA in healthy donors. Using immunoSEQ multiplex PCR, the repertoire was profiled, and TCRdb retains in-frame clones only, with some absent. The table has 170,000 or so clones, 77% seen once. The sequenced material came from PBMCs. The receptors shown here come from a woman between 25 and 40 years old in good health and CMV-seropositive. The CDR3 runs from the conserved cysteine through the conserved F or W. Each record gives: CDR3 DNA, CDR3 protein, D gene, clone size, J gene, V gene. D genes are given only for firm matches. Rows give clone size only sometimes, using once, few, many, or a class for an expanded clone.

CDR3 DNA: TGTGCCAGCAGCTTCCTGGGAGACTATCGTGAGGGGGCGATTAATGAAAAACTGTTTTTT
CDR3 protein: CASSFLGDYREGAINEKLFF
D gene: TRBD1
clone size: few
J gene: TRBJ1-4
V gene: TRBV7-6

CDR3 DNA: TGCGCCAGCAGCATAGCGGGAGAACCCTACAATGAGCAGTTCTTC
CDR3 protein: CASSIAGEPYNEQFF
D gene: TRBD2
clone size: .
J gene: TRBJ2-1
V gene: TRBV5-1

CDR3 DNA: TGTGCCAGCACCGTAAGCGGGGCCAGCAATCAGCCCCAGCATTTT
CDR3 protein: CASTVSGASNQPQHF
D gene: .
clone size: few
J gene: TRBJ1-5
V gene: TRBV27

CDR3 DNA: TGTGCCATCAGTGTTCAGCGGGACTACGAGCAGTACTTC
CDR3 protein: CAISVQRDYEQYF
D gene: TRBD2
clone size: .
J gene: TRBJ2-7
V gene: TRBV10-3

CDR3 DNA: TGTGCCAGCAGCTTAGGGTCAGGGAATCAGCCCCAGCATTTT
CDR3 protein: CASSLGSGNQPQHF
D gene: .
clone size: .
J gene: TRBJ1-5
V gene: TRBV7-8

CDR3 DNA: TGTGCCAGCAGCCGCGGGCCTATTGCGCAGTTCTTC
CDR3 protein: CASSRGPIAQFF
D gene: .
clone size: .
J gene: TRBJ2-1
V gene: TRBV7-9

CDR3 DNA: TGTGCCTGGGTCAGGACTAGCGGTCCATACGAGCAGTACTTC
CDR3 protein: CAWVRTSGPYEQYF
D gene: TRBD2
clone size: .
J gene: TRBJ2-7
V gene: TRBV30

CDR3 DNA: TGTGCCAGCCGCCCGGGGGGCCTAGCGGGAGACTACGAGCAGTACTTC
CDR3 protein: CASRPGGLAGDYEQYF
D gene: TRBD2
clone size: .
J gene: TRBJ2-7
V gene: TRBV28

CDR3 DNA: TGTGCCAGCAGTCGCGTAACAGGGGGGTGGGGAGAGACCCAGTACTTC
CDR3 protein: CASSRVTGGWGETQYF
D gene: TRBD1
clone size: .
J gene: TRBJ2-5
V gene: TRBV28

CDR3 DNA: TGTGCCAGCAGCTACGGGGAGAACAATCAGCCCCAGCATTTT
CDR3 protein: CASSYGENNQPQHF
D gene: .
clone size: .
J gene: TRBJ1-5
V gene: TRBV7-8

CDR3 DNA: TGTGCCAGCAGCTCCGGGACAGGGTTTACGGCTGAAGCTTTCTTT
CDR3 protein: CASSSGTGFTAEAFF
D gene: TRBD1
clone size: .
J gene: TRBJ1-1
V gene: TRBV11-2

CDR3 DNA: TGTGCCAGCAGTTCCCCGGGACAGGTCCCCTATGGCTACACCTTC
CDR3 protein: CASSSPGQVPYGYTF
D gene: TRBD1
clone size: .
J gene: TRBJ1-2
V gene: TRBV27

CDR3 DNA: TGTGCCAGCAGTTCAGGGGATAGGACCGGGGAGCTGTTTTTT
CDR3 protein: CASSSGDRTGELFF
D gene: .
clone size: .
J gene: TRBJ2-2
V gene: TRBV2

CDR3 DNA: TGTGCCAGCAGCCCCGGGGGGGCCGGGAGCAATCAGCCCCAGCATTTT
CDR3 protein: CASSPGGAGSNQPQHF
D gene: .
clone size: .
J gene: TRBJ1-5
V gene: TRBV5-4

CDR3 DNA: TGTGCCAGCAGTCCTGAGGGTACCAGCGAGCAGTACTTC
CDR3 protein: CASSPEGTSEQYF
D gene: .
clone size: once
J gene: TRBJ2-7
V gene: TRBV27

CDR3 DNA: TGTGCCAGCAGCCTTCCCGTCCTAGCGGGAGTGGGGAATGAGCAGTTCTTC
CDR3 protein: CASSLPVLAGVGNEQFF
D gene: TRBD2
clone size: .
J gene: TRBJ2-1
V gene: TRBV7-2

CDR3 DNA: TGTGCCAGCAGTCCCGGGACTATTGGCTACACCTTC
CDR3 protein: CASSPGTIGYTF
D gene: .
clone size: .
J gene: TRBJ1-2
V gene: TRBV28

CDR3 DNA: TGTGCCAGCAGCTTTGCGGGACAGGGGGCCTACGAGCAGTACTTC
CDR3 protein: CASSFAGQGAYEQYF
D gene: TRBD1
clone size: few
J gene: TRBJ2-7
V gene: TRBV5-4

CDR3 DNA: TGTGCCAGCAGCCGGACAGGAACCGAGCAGTACTTC
CDR3 protein: CASSRTGTEQYF
D gene: TRBD1
clone size: .
J gene: TRBJ2-7
V gene: TRBV7-8

CDR3 DNA: TGTGCCAGCAGCTCCACAGGGAACTATGGCTACACCTTC
CDR3 protein: CASSSTGNYGYTF
D gene: .
clone size: .
J gene: TRBJ1-2
V gene: TRBV13

CDR3 DNA: TGTGCCAGCAGTTCCACTAACACTGAAGCTTTCTTT
CDR3 protein: CASSSTNTEAFF
D gene: .
clone size: .
J gene: TRBJ1-1
V gene: TRBV28

CDR3 DNA: TGTGCCAGTAGCGGGTCGAGACAGGGATCCGGAAACACCATATATTTT
CDR3 protein: CASSGSRQGSGNTIYF
D gene: TRBD1
clone size: few
J gene: TRBJ1-3
V gene: TRBV19

CDR3 DNA: TGCGCCAGCAGCAAAGGGACTAGCGGAGTCCACGAGCAGTACTTC
CDR3 protein: CASSKGTSGVHEQYF
D gene: TRBD2
clone size: .
J gene: TRBJ2-7
V gene: TRBV5-1

CDR3 DNA: TGTGCCAGCAGTTTATCTGGGGGAGGTACTGAAGCTTTCTTT
CDR3 protein: CASSLSGGGTEAFF
D gene: .
clone size: .
J gene: TRBJ1-1
V gene: TRBV27

CDR3 DNA: TGTGCCAGCAGCTCTTCCGGGACACCCTCCTACGAGCAGTACTTC
CDR3 protein: CASSSSGTPSYEQYF
D gene: .
clone size: few
J gene: TRBJ2-7
V gene: TRBV7-9

CDR3 DNA: TGTGCCAGCAGTTTACTAGCGGGGGTCACAGATACGCAGTATTTT
CDR3 protein: CASSLLAGVTDTQYF
D gene: TRBD2
clone size: few
J gene: TRBJ2-3
V gene: TRBV28

CDR3 DNA: TGCGCCAGCAGCCTTCCATGGCAGGGGGGAACAGATACGCAGTATTTT
CDR3 protein: CASSLPWQGGTDTQYF
D gene: .
clone size: .
J gene: TRBJ2-3
V gene: TRBV5-1

CDR3 DNA: TGTGCCAGCAGTTTGATTGACAGGACGGAGCAGTTCTTC
CDR3 protein: CASSLIDRTEQFF
D gene: .
clone size: .
J gene: TRBJ2-1
V gene: TRBV27

CDR3 DNA: TGTGCCATCACCAGGGGCCTGAACACTGAAGCTTTCTTT
CDR3 protein: CAITRGLNTEAFF
D gene: .
clone size: few
J gene: TRBJ1-1
V gene: TRBV10-3

CDR3 DNA: TGCGCCAGCAGCGCGCGTCGGGGACAGTCTACAACTAATGAAAAACTGTTTTTT
CDR3 protein: CASSARRGQSTTNEKLFF
D gene: TRBD1
clone size: .
J gene: TRBJ1-4
V gene: TRBV4-1

CDR3 DNA: TGTGCCAGCAGCTATGGGACAGGGTCCTACGAGCAGTACTTC
CDR3 protein: CASSYGTGSYEQYF
D gene: TRBD1
clone size: .
J gene: TRBJ2-7
V gene: TRBV11-2

CDR3 DNA: TGTGCCAGCAGCTTGAAGGTAGCGGGATGGGATACGCAGTATTTT
CDR3 protein: CASSLKVAGWDTQYF
D gene: TRBD2
clone size: .
J gene: TRBJ2-3
V gene: TRBV5-4

CDR3 DNA: TGTGCCCACCGGTTGAACACCGGGGAGCTGTTTTTT
CDR3 protein: CAHRLNTGELFF
D gene: .
clone size: .
J gene: TRBJ2-2
V gene: TRBV28

CDR3 DNA: TGTGCCAGCAGCCCTCTGGTCCTCAGCGGCCCCTACTCCACAGATACGCAGTATTTT
CDR3 protein: CASSPLVLSGPYSTDTQYF
D gene: .
clone size: .
J gene: TRBJ2-3
V gene: TRBV28

CDR3 DNA: TGTGCCAGCAGTTTATCCCCCAGGGAAGCTGAAGCTTTCTTT
CDR3 protein: CASSLSPREAEAFF
D gene: .
clone size: once
J gene: TRBJ1-1
V gene: TRBV28

CDR3 DNA: TGTGCCTGGAGGAGATGGTCGGGGACAGGGGGCAACATTCAGTACTTC
CDR3 protein: CAWRRWSGTGGNIQYF
D gene: TRBD1
clone size: .
J gene: TRBJ2-4
V gene: TRBV30

CDR3 DNA: TGCGCCAGCAGCCCGAGGGGGTCCGGCCCGGAACAAGAGACCCAGTACTTC
CDR3 protein: CASSPRGSGPEQETQYF
D gene: .
clone size: .
J gene: TRBJ2-5
V gene: TRBV4-3

CDR3 DNA: TGTGCCAGCAGTTTAATAAATTGGGCAGGGCCTTCCTACGAGCAGTACTTC
CDR3 protein: CASSLINWAGPSYEQYF
D gene: .
clone size: .
J gene: TRBJ2-7
V gene: TRBV28

CDR3 DNA: TGTGCCAGCAGCCTAACCAGCGGGATCTACAATGAGCAGTTCTTC
CDR3 protein: CASSLTSGIYNEQFF
D gene: TRBD2
clone size: .
J gene: TRBJ2-1
V gene: TRBV27

CDR3 DNA: TGTGCCAGCAGCCAAACTAGCGGGAGGGTTGGATACAATGAGCAGTTCTTC
CDR3 protein: CASSQTSGRVGYNEQFF
D gene: TRBD2
clone size: .
J gene: TRBJ2-1
V gene: TRBV5-6

CDR3 DNA: TGTGCCAGCAGTGACCAGGGTAGCTACGAGCAGTACTTC
CDR3 protein: CASSDQGSYEQYF
D gene: .
clone size: few
J gene: TRBJ2-7
V gene: TRBV25-1

CDR3 DNA: TGTGCCAGCTCACCAAAAACGCCGGGAGGAGTAGGCGATGAGCAGTTCTTC
CDR3 protein: CASSPKTPGGVGDEQFF
D gene: TRBD2
clone size: .
J gene: TRBJ2-1
V gene: TRBV18

CDR3 DNA: TGTGCCAGCAGCCTCGGGGGAGGGTCGTACGAGCAGTACTTC
CDR3 protein: CASSLGGGSYEQYF
D gene: TRBD2
clone size: .
J gene: TRBJ2-7
V gene: TRBV14

CDR3 DNA: TGTGCCAGCAGTCTGGGACAGAACCCCGTGGAAAAACTGTTTTTT
CDR3 protein: CASSLGQNPVEKLFF
D gene: TRBD1
clone size: .
J gene: TRBJ1-4
V gene: TRBV9

CDR3 DNA: TGTGCTAGTGGTTTGGGACAGGGGGCTATAACAGATACGCAGTATTTT
CDR3 protein: CASGLGQGAITDTQYF
D gene: TRBD1
clone size: .
J gene: TRBJ2-3
V gene: TRBV12-5

CDR3 DNA: TGTGCCATCAGTGACGGGAGAGGCGATGAGCAGTTCTTC
CDR3 protein: CAISDGRGDEQFF
D gene: .
clone size: few
J gene: TRBJ2-1
V gene: TRBV10-3

CDR3 DNA: TGTGCCAGTAGTATAAGGACAAAAGATGGGACCCAGTACTTC
CDR3 protein: CASSIRTKDGTQYF
D gene: .
clone size: .
J gene: TRBJ2-5
V gene: TRBV19

CDR3 DNA: TGTGCCAGCAGTGAATTCCTAGCCAACACCGGGGAGCTGTTTTTT
CDR3 protein: CASSEFLANTGELFF
D gene: .
clone size: .
J gene: TRBJ2-2
V gene: TRBV6-1

CDR3 DNA: TGTGCCAGCAGTTACACCCCCGGGGACAGGGAGAGGCTCTTC
CDR3 protein: CASSYTPGDRERLF
D gene: TRBD1
clone size: .
J gene: TRBJ2-1
V gene: TRBV6-6

CDR3 DNA: TGTGCCAGTAGTATGCTCGGGACAGACTACGAGCAGTACTTC
CDR3 protein: CASSMLGTDYEQYF
D gene: TRBD1
clone size: .
J gene: TRBJ2-7
V gene: TRBV19

CDR3 DNA: TGTGCCAGCAGGAAGGGAGGGGAACTTTACGAGCAGTACTTC
CDR3 protein: CASRKGGELYEQYF
D gene: TRBD2
clone size: .
J gene: TRBJ2-7
V gene: TRBV25-1

CDR3 DNA: TGTGCCAGCAGCTTGGCCTTGGGCAGATCCTATGGCTACACCTTC
CDR3 protein: CASSLALGRSYGYTF
D gene: .
clone size: few
J gene: TRBJ1-2
V gene: TRBV5-4

CDR3 DNA: TGTGCCAGCAGCTTAGCGGGGGCGAACCAGCCCCAGCATTTT
CDR3 protein: CASSLAGANQPQHF
D gene: .
clone size: .
J gene: TRBJ1-5
V gene: TRBV7-9

CDR3 DNA: TGTGCCAGCAGCTCACAGGGGGAAAATCAGCCCCAGCATTTT
CDR3 protein: CASSSQGENQPQHF
D gene: TRBD1
clone size: .
J gene: TRBJ1-5
V gene: TRBV6-1

CDR3 DNA: TGCAGTTCCGTATTTGGGGAGTCCCGGCATTTT
CDR3 protein: CSSVFGESRHF
D gene: .
clone size: .
J gene: TRBJ1-5
V gene: TRBV20-1

CDR3 DNA: TGTGCCAGTAGTATAGAGGAAGGGGGCCCCTACGAGCAGTACTTC
CDR3 protein: CASSIEEGGPYEQYF
D gene: TRBD1
clone size: many
J gene: TRBJ2-7
V gene: TRBV19

CDR3 DNA: TGTGCCAGCAGGGCGGGAGGGTCCTACGAGCAGTACTTC
CDR3 protein: CASRAGGSYEQYF
D gene: TRBD2
clone size: once
J gene: TRBJ2-7
V gene: TRBV28

CDR3 DNA: TGTGCCACCCATAAGGGACAAGACTACGAGCAGTACTTC
CDR3 protein: CATHKGQDYEQYF
D gene: .
clone size: .
J gene: TRBJ2-7
V gene: TRBV2